Following are 26 T cell receptor beta chains from one sample sequenced in a study of cytomegalovirus exposure and HLA in healthy donors. PCR was performed using 60 Vbeta and 13 Jbeta primers. Only in-frame clones appear in the TCRdb table, and some are missing; sequencing was by immunoSEQ multiplex PCR. The table shows roughly 56,000 clones, with around 80% occurring only once. Material: PBMCs. The source is a boy aged 5 to 17 in good health and CMV-seropositive.

This clone was seen a few times. One end of the junction varies from germline; a read error may be responsible. This chain links TRBV5-6 with TRBJ1-4, with TRBD1 matching 7 bases. CDR3 size: 12 residues. Germline CDR1 is SGHDT and CDR2 is YYEEEE. CDR3 residues: CASSLDEGQRVF. In DNA, the CDR3 is TGTGCCAGCAGCTTGGATGAGGGACAGAGGGTTTTT.

CDR3 amino acids: CASSLNYGTGARGYTF. The CDR3 DNA follows: TGTGCCAGCAGCTTAAATTACGGGACAGGGGCCCGTGGCTACACCTTC. This chain links TRBV11-2 with TRBJ1-2, with 10 bases fitting TRBD1. The V gene's germline CDR1 is SGHAT and CDR2 FQNNGV. There are 16 residues in the CDR3. The junction had 10 bases not matched to a gene; V was cut back by 2 bases and J by 7 bases.

This clone occurred once. The chain joins TRBV6-1 to TRBJ1-1; D uncertain. The CDR3 covers 19 residues. The V gene lost 2 bases and the J gene lost 0 bases, with 22 bases spanning the gap. The germline gives CDR1 MNHNS, CDR2 SASEGT. CDR3 DNA: TGTGCCAGCAGTGAAACCCTCGCCGCAATCACAGTAATGAACACTGAAGCTTTCTTT. This encodes CASSETLAAITVMNTEAFF.

Concerning this clone: At one end the junction does not follow the germline gene, possibly because of a read error. J is TRBJ2-5 and V is TRBV10-3; 8 nucleotides agree with TRBD1. The V gene's germline CDR1 is ENHRY and CDR2 SYGVKD. The CDR3 extends over 12 amino acids. The CDR3 DNA sequence: TGTGCCGTCAGACAGGGGAATGAGGACCAGTACTTC. Translating it yields CAVRQGNEDQYF.

This clone occurred a few times. The chain joins TRBV25-1 to TRBJ2-1, with TRBD1 matching over 7 bases. Germline V gene lookup returns CDR1 MGHDK and CDR2 SYGVNS. The junction had 3 bases not matched to a gene; V was cut back by 5 bases and J by 2 bases. The CDR3 runs to 14 residues. The CDR3 here is CASSKGATYNEQFF. The CDR3 DNA follows: TGTGCCAGCAGTAAGGGGGCTACCTACAATGAGCAGTTCTTC.

The rearrangement links TRBV18 to TRBJ2-5, with 8 bases lining up with TRBD2. This CDR3 is built from 17 residues. After removal of 2 bases from V and 2 bases from J, the junction contained 10 bases not matched to a gene. CDR1 is KGHSH and CDR2 is LQKENI in the germline V gene. CDR3 residues: CASSPIRGGKGQETQYF. Here the CDR3 DNA reads TGTGCCAGCTCACCAATCCGCGGGGGGAAAGGACAAGAGACCCAGTACTTC.

V and J are TRBV29-1 and TRBJ2-2; D is unresolved. The germline V gene encodes CDR1 SQVTM and CDR2 ANQGSEA. CDR3 length equals 12 residues. With 1 base removed from V and 7 bases from J, the gap between germline ends came to 7 bases. Here the CDR3 reads CSVEVVVGELFF. The CDR3 nucleotides read TGCAGCGTTGAAGTGGTAGTCGGGGAGCTGTTTTTT.

Worth noting for this clone: One end of the junction varies from germline; a read error may be responsible. The chain joins TRBV7-9 to TRBJ1-1; TRBD1 agrees at 9 bases. Germline V gene sequence: CDR1 SEHNR, CDR2 FQNEAQ (reference sequence). CDR3 length: 14 amino acids. CDR3 amino acids: CSSRKTGGGTEAFF. CDR3 sequence (DNA): TGTTCCAGCAGGAAGACAGGGGGAGGGACTGAAGCTTTCTTT.

The J gene is TRBJ2-7, the V gene TRBV6-1; maybe TRBD1 (6 bases). V lost 10 bases and J lost 3, with 13 bases in between. This CDR3 contains 12 residues. Germline loops: CDR1 MNHNS, CDR2 SASEGT. The CDR3 sequence is CATQTGLYEQYF. For the CDR3, the DNA is TGTGCCACCCAGACAGGACTCTACGAGCAGTACTTC.

A single count supports this clone. The chain is built from TRBV5-1 and TRBJ2-1; TRBD1 is a possible D gene (5 bases). V was shortened by 4 bases and J by 6 bases, with 5 bases between the two germline ends. Per the germline V gene, CDR1 is SGHRS and CDR2 is YFSETQ. The CDR3 loop spans 11 amino acids. CDR3 in amino acids: CASSDSNEQFF. CDR3 coding DNA: TGCGCCAGCAGCGACAGCAATGAGCAGTTCTTC. Full variable domain (outside the CDR3, taken from reference TRBV5-1 and TRBJ2-1): KAGVTQTPRYLIKTRGQQVTLSCSPISGHRSVSWYQQTPGQGLQFLFEYFSETQRNKGNFPGRFSGRQFSNSRSEMNVSTLELGDSALYLCASSDSNEQFFGPGTRLTVL.

The rearrangement joins TRBV7-3 to TRBJ2-7, with D maybe TRBD1 (5 bases). This CDR3 is built from 15 residues. V shed 2 bases and J shed 2 bases, with 13 bases lying between them. Germline CDR1 reads SGHTA; CDR2 reads FQGTGA. CDR3 bases: TGTGCCAGCAGCTTAGAGAAAGGGGAAACCTACGAGCAGTACTTC. Its protein product is CASSLEKGETYEQYF. Filled out from reference TRBV7-3 and TRBJ2-7, the complete variable domain reads GAGVSQTPSNKVTEKGKYVELRCDPISGHTALYWYRQSLGQGPEFLIYFQGTGAADDSGLPNDRFFAVRPEGSVSTLKIQRTERGDSAVYLCASSLEKGETYEQYFGPGTRLTVT.

V is TRBV5-1 and J is TRBJ2-5; perhaps TRBD1 as D (7 bases). V was shortened by 0 bases and J by 2 bases, with 17 bases between the two germline ends. This CDR3 comprises 17 residues. Germline-derived CDR1 and CDR2 are SGHRS and YFSETQ. The CDR3 coding sequence is TGCGCCAGCAGCTTGGCCGGGAGACCGGGACAGCAAGAGACCCAGTACTTC. It yields the protein CASSLAGRPGQQETQYF.

The chain links TRBV6-1 to TRBJ2-1; a weak D match, TRBD1 (5 bases). V was cut by 10 bases and J by 8 bases, with 21 bases left in between. Per the germline V gene, CDR1 is MNHNS and CDR2 is SASEGT. The CDR3 spans 14 residues. In nucleotides, the CDR3 is TGTGCCATAAGCTGGACACTTATGGGCGATGAGCAGTTCTTC. This encodes CAISWTLMGDEQFF.

This clone was seen a handful of times. V is TRBV9 and J is TRBJ2-2; D unresolved. Trimming stripped 0 bases from V and 6 bases from J, with 6 bases between. The germline gives CDR1 SGDLS, CDR2 YYNGEE. The CDR3 is 13 amino acids. The CDR3 here is CASSVGRAGELFF. The DNA of the CDR3 is TGTGCCAGCAGCGTAGGTCGGGCCGGGGAGCTGTTTTTT.

This clone qualifies as medium-sized. The chain joins TRBV5-1 to TRBJ2-1; TRBD2 agrees at 12 bases. CDR3 length equals 17 residues. Germline V gives CDR1 SGHRS, CDR2 YFSETQ. The ends lost 2 bases at V and 4 bases at J; junction bases unmatched: 7. In nucleotides, the CDR3 is TGCGCCAGCAGCTTACAGGCACTAGCGGGGGGTTACAATGAGCAGTTCTTC. It yields the protein CASSLQALAGGYNEQFF.

The J gene is TRBJ1-2, the V gene TRBV4-1; 10 bases are a match to TRBD1. Per the germline V gene, CDR1 is MGHRA and CDR2 is YSYEKL. The CDR3 contains 15 residues. Unmatched junction bases numbered 11, after V lost 6 bases and J lost 7 bases. In nucleotides, the CDR3 is TGCGCCAGCAGAACCCCGGGACAGGGGCAATCTGGCTACACCTTC. Translating gives CASRTPGQGQSGYTF.

The chain is built from TRBV29-1 and TRBJ1-1; the match to TRBD1 covers 7 bases. Looked up from germline, CDR1 is SQVTM and CDR2 is ANQGSEA. This CDR3 comprises 11 residues. The V segment lost 6 bases and the J segment 7 bases; nucleotides outside the gene matches: 5. CDR3 residues: CSVGTAGEAFF. The CDR3 DNA sequence: TGCAGCGTCGGGACAGCTGGTGAAGCTTTCTTT. Variable domain in full (rest from reference TRBV29-1 and TRBJ1-1): SAVISQKPSRDICQRGTSLTIQCQVDSQVTMMFWYRQQPGQSLTLIATANQGSEATYESGFVIDKFPISRPNLTFSTLTVSNMSPEDSSIYLCSVGTAGEAFFGQGTRLTVV.

Here the CDR3 reads CASSFGFTEAFF. The DNA of the CDR3 is TGTGCCAGCAGCTTCGGGTTTACTGAAGCTTTCTTT. The chain recombines TRBV7-9 with TRBJ1-1, with D hard to call. CDR1 SEHNR and CDR2 FQNEAQ come from the germline V gene (reference sequence). This CDR3 is built from 12 residues. Trimming stripped 3 bases from V and 5 bases from J, with 7 bases between. Full variable domain (outside the CDR3, taken from reference TRBV7-9 and TRBJ1-1): DTGVSQNPRHKITKRGQNVTFRCDPISEHNRLYWYRQTLGQGPEFLTYFQNEAQLEKSRLLSDRFSAERPKGSFSTLEIQRTEQGDSAMYLCASSFGFTEAFFGQGTRLTVV.

The J gene is TRBJ1-4, the V gene TRBV9; a possible D gene is TRBD1 (5 bases). This CDR3 is 12 amino acids long. The V and J ends lost 0 bases and 10 bases respectively, with 7 bases between them. The germline V gene encodes CDR1 SGDLS and CDR2 YYNGEE. CDR3 in amino acids: CASSVAGGKLFF. CDR3 bases: TGTGCCAGCAGCGTAGCCGGGGGAAAACTGTTTTTT. The full variable domain, completed using reference TRBV9 and TRBJ1-4, is DSGVTQTPKHLITATGQRVTLRCSPRSGDLSVYWYQQSLDQGLQFLIQYYNGEERAKGNILERFSAQQFPDLHSELNLSSLELGDSALYFCASSVAGGKLFFGSGTQLSVL.

The CDR3 sequence is CASSSPTGGSYEQYF. The CDR3 region has the DNA TGTGCCAGCAGTTCGCCTACAGGGGGCTCCTACGAGCAGTACTTC. J is TRBJ2-7 and V is TRBV27; 8 bases align to TRBD1. Germline CDR1 MNHEY, CDR2 SMNVEV (reference sequence). J was trimmed by 0 bases and V by 4 bases; bases with no gene match: 5. The CDR3 totals 15 residues.

The genes are TRBV5-5 and TRBJ2-7; D is uncertain. The CDR3 extends over 14 amino acids. Trimming took 4 bases from V and 0 from J, leaving 11 bases between them. Germline assignment: CDR1 SGHKS and CDR2 YYEKEE (reference sequence). CDR3 sequence: CASSGDASSYEQYF. The CDR3 region has the DNA TGTGCCAGCAGCGGTGATGCCAGCTCCTACGAGCAGTACTTC.

The gene calls are TRBV5-4 and TRBJ1-1; D unclear. Trimming stripped 0 bases from V and 3 bases from J, with 9 bases between. CDR1 SGHNT and CDR2 YYREEE come from the germline V gene (reference sequence). The CDR3 sequence is 14 residues long. The CDR3 DNA follows: TGTGCCAGCAGCTTGGAAGAGGGTGACACTGAAGCTTTCTTT. Translating it yields CASSLEEGDTEAFF.

The rearrangement links TRBV7-2 to TRBJ1-2, with D maybe TRBD1 (6 bases). This CDR3 has 13 amino acids. Germline CDR1 SGHTA, CDR2 FQGNSA. Deletions cut 4 bases from V and 7 bases from J, with 13 bases between. CDR3 amino acids: CASSWGQGSGYTF. CDR3 nucleotides: TGTGCCAGCAGCTGGGGGCAGGGTAGTGGCTACACCTTC.

Concerning this clone: At one boundary the junction diverges from the germline segment, which might be a read error. The rearrangement links TRBV5-6 to TRBJ2-7; TRBD1 matches at 8 bases. Germline CDR1 is SGHDT and CDR2 is YYEEEE. The CDR3 contains 12 residues. CDR3 sequence reads: CASSLAGTGPFF. In DNA, the CDR3 is TGTGCCAGCAGCTTGGCTGGGACAGGCCCTTTCTTC.

This clone was recorded only once. The chain carries TRBV4-1 and TRBJ1-3; 7 bases match TRBD1. This CDR3 contains 15 residues. The germline CDR1 and CDR2 sequences are MGHRA and YSYEKL. Germline trimming cut 2 bases from V and 3 bases from J; bases unmatched to any gene: 4. CDR3 in DNA: TGCGCCAGCAGCCAAACAGGGGAATTTGGAAACACCATATATTTT. Protein product: CASSQTGEFGNTIYF.

The chain employs TRBV6-1 and TRBJ1-5; 11 bases match TRBD1. There are 14 residues in the CDR3. The V gene's germline CDR1 is MNHNS and CDR2 SASEGT. V was clipped by 7 bases and J by 4 bases; unmatched bases: 3. CDR3 protein: CASTGTGGNQPQHF. The DNA for the CDR3 is TGTGCCAGCACTGGGACAGGGGGGAATCAGCCCCAGCATTTT.